A single sample gave rise to the 18 T cell receptor beta chains below, sequenced in a study of shared clonotypes between healthy human individuals (TCRdb year 2020). The library was built by means of the immunoSEQ multiplex PCR assay. TCRdb holds this immuneACCESS table with in-frame rearrangements only. Some clones are missing; in checked studies, unresolved V genes explain under half, and the rest has no known cause. The sample table records roughly 1,500,000 clones; 95% to 99% of these occur just once. The ten top clones hold approximately 0.44% of the sample. Input material: naive CD4+ T cells sorted from blood. The meaning of the sample's cell subset or site label: CD45RA+ positively selected. The source of these receptors is a man aged 25-40 years in good health.

The V call is TRBV11-2, the J call TRBJ2-2, with a tentative D call TRBD1 (7 bases). This CDR3 is 15 amino acids long. V lost 2 bases, J lost 4 bases, and 11 bases lay in between. Germline V CDR1 and CDR2: SGHAT, FQNNGV. Here the CDR3 reads CASSLYQGGTGELFF. DNA of the CDR3: TGTGCCAGCAGCTTATATCAGGGGGGCACCGGGGAGCTGTTTTTT.

The chain joins TRBV5-1 to TRBJ2-3, with 7 bases that match TRBD1. Trimming removed 2 bases from V and 8 bases from J; junction bases left unmatched: 17. This CDR3 region has 17 residues. Per germline, CDR1 SGHRS and CDR2 YFSETQ. The CDR3, as DNA: TGCGCCAGCAGCTTCGATCCCTCAGGGACAGTGCTTGCTACGCAGTATTTT. It specifies CASSFDPSGTVLATQYF.

This rearrangement joins TRBV27 to TRBJ2-7; the match to TRBD1 covers 8 bases. Germline V CDR1 and CDR2: MNHEY, SMNVEV (reference sequence). The CDR3 is 19 amino acids. The junction had 20 bases not matched to a gene; V was cut back by 5 bases and J by 2 bases. CDR3 sequence (DNA): TGTGCCAGCAGTCCGCCGCGGACAGGGACCACCCTTTTTCCCTACGAGCAGTACTTC. The encoded protein is CASSPPRTGTTLFPYEQYF.

The rearrangement links TRBV6-5 to TRBJ2-2, with D hard to call. V was pared by 1 base and J by 2 bases, with 8 bases between. CDR3 size: 15 residues. Germline V gene lookup returns CDR1 MNHEY and CDR2 SVGAGI. CDR3 sequence reads: CASSYWVRNTGELFF. As DNA, the CDR3 is TGTGCCAGCAGTTACTGGGTCCGTAACACCGGGGAGCTGTTTTTT.

As regards this clone: The same CDR3 also results from other DNA sequences found in this sample. The DNA of the CDR3 is TGTGCCAGCTCCGGAGGCTACGAGCAGTACTTC. Protein sequence: CASSGGYEQYF. The gene calls are TRBV6-5 and TRBJ2-7; possible D gene TRBD2, 5 bases. The CDR3 length is 11 residues. Trimming cost V 8 bases and J 3 bases, with 8 bases left between them. CDR1 MNHEY and CDR2 SVGAGI come from the germline V gene.

Of note for this clone: Other DNA sequences within the sample encode an identical CDR3. The rearrangement links TRBV7-2 to TRBJ1-5, with D maybe TRBD1 (5 bases). Germline lookup yields CDR1 SGHTA and CDR2 FQGNSA. The CDR3 totals 15 residues. Trimming removed 2 bases at V and 2 bases at J, with 10 bases between. The CDR3 nucleotides read TGTGCCAGCAGCTTACAGGGAGGGGGCAATCAGCCCCAGCATTTT. As protein: CASSLQGGGNQPQHF.

The chain recombines TRBV7-3 with TRBJ2-3; 8 bases align to TRBD2. The CDR3 has 20 amino acids. The germline V gene has CDR1 SGHTA and CDR2 FQGTGA. The V gene end was trimmed by 1 base and the J gene end by 0 bases; junction bases not matched to a gene: 15. The CDR3 DNA reads TGTGCCAGCAGCTTAATTGGGTGGCTAGCGGGCCCCTCTAGCACAGATACGCAGTATTTT. Encoded protein: CASSLIGWLAGPSSTDTQYF.

The chain is built from TRBV7-9 and TRBJ2-1; D is uncertain. CDR3 size: 11 residues. With 8 bases removed from V and 6 bases from J, the gap between germline ends came to 8 bases. Germline V gene sequence: CDR1 SEHNR, CDR2 FQNEAQ (reference sequence). The CDR3 coding sequence is TGTGCCAGCGTCCGCCTCAATGAGCAGTTCTTC. It yields the protein CASVRLNEQFF.

This rearrangement joins TRBV2 to TRBJ1-4, with D unclear. Germline V lookup: CDR1 SNHLY, CDR2 FYNNEI. V shed 8 bases and J shed 5 bases, with 6 bases lying between them. CDR3 length: 11 amino acids. CDR3 DNA sequence: TGTGCCAGCGGGAAGAATGAAAAACTGTTTTTT. Translation gives CASGKNEKLFF.

This clone was recorded once. The chain uses TRBV14 and TRBJ2-3, with no clear D. Germline CDR1 and CDR2: SGHDN and FVKESK. There are 14 residues in the CDR3. Trimming removed 0 bases at V and 3 bases at J, with 7 bases between. CDR3 residues: CASSQDPRTDTQYF. The DNA of the CDR3 is TGTGCCAGCAGCCAAGACCCCCGGACAGATACGCAGTATTTT.

The rearrangement links TRBV6-7 to TRBJ1-2, with a possible D match to TRBD1 (5 bases). TRBV6-7 is assigned to the ORF class and has an uncertain function. The CDR3 length is 18 residues. The V end lost 3 bases, the J end lost 0 bases, and 20 bases lay between the germline ends. CDR3 nucleotides: TGTGCCAGCAGTTATTCGACAGCCCCCAAACTCTCTAACTATGGCTACACCTTC. Protein product: CASSYSTAPKLSNYGYTF.

The chain is built from TRBV5-1 and TRBJ2-7; D might be TRBD2 (5 bases). V was trimmed by 0 bases and J by 2 bases, leaving 15 bases between them. CDR3 length equals 16 residues. Germline CDR1 reads SGHRS; CDR2 reads YFSETQ. The CDR3 DNA follows: TGCGCCAGCAGCTTGGTTGCAGGACCCGGGACCTACGAGCAGTACTTC. Translation gives CASSLVAGPGTYEQYF.

The chain recombines TRBV5-5 with TRBJ1-1; 8 nucleotides match TRBD1. Germline V gene lookup returns CDR1 SGHKS and CDR2 YYEKEE (reference sequence). Trimming at V came to 1 base and at J to 1 base, leaving 6 bases not matched to a gene. This CDR3 spans 16 amino acids. CDR3 sequence (DNA): TGTGCCAGCAGCTTGAAGGCAGGGGGCACGAACACTGAAGCTTTCTTT. This encodes CASSLKAGGTNTEAFF.

This clone has a single count. The chain employs TRBV9 and TRBJ2-5; D call uncertain. Germline values: CDR1 SGDLS, CDR2 YYNGEE. CDR3 length equals 13 residues. V was cut by 3 bases and J by 1 base, with 7 bases left in between. For the CDR3, the DNA is TGTGCCAGCAGCGGGGCCCCCCAAGAGACCCAGTACTTC. It translates to CASSGAPQETQYF.

V is TRBV28 and J is TRBJ2-7; a weak D match, TRBD1 (6 bases). Germline-derived CDR1 and CDR2 are MDHEN and SYDVKM. CDR3 size: 15 residues. The V end was cut by 3 bases, the J end by 3 bases, with 15 bases between. The CDR3 DNA sequence: TGTGCCAGCAGTTTCCGGCAGGGGAAACTCTACGAGCAGTACTTC. This encodes CASSFRQGKLYEQYF.

J is TRBJ2-7 and V is TRBV28; 7 bases map to TRBD1. Looked up from germline, CDR1 is MDHEN and CDR2 is SYDVKM. The J segment lost 3 bases and the V segment lost 6 bases, leaving 8 bases of the junction unmatched. CDR3 length: 14 amino acids. In DNA, the CDR3 is TGTGCCAGCAGAAAACAGGGGAACCACTACGAGCAGTACTTC. Amino acid sequence: CASRKQGNHYEQYF.

The CDR3 here is CASSGHRSNQPQHF. CDR3 nucleotides: TGTGCCAGCAGTGGTCACAGGAGTAATCAGCCCCAGCATTTT. The chain joins TRBV2 to TRBJ1-5, with D maybe TRBD1 (5 bases). This CDR3 is 14 amino acids long. CDR1 SNHLY and CDR2 FYNNEI come from the germline V gene. Trimming took off 4 bases at V and 4 bases at J, with 11 bases between the two ends.

The genes are TRBV5-1 and TRBJ2-7; the match to TRBD1 covers 8 bases. Germline V gives CDR1 SGHRS, CDR2 YFSETQ. The CDR3 length is 17 residues. V shed 0 bases, J shed 1 base, and the junction held 9 bases outside the gene matches. The DNA of the CDR3 is TGCGCCAGCAGCTTGGCAGGGGGCGGTATGGGGTCCTACGAGCAGTACTTC. Translated, it gives CASSLAGGGMGSYEQYF.